A single sample gave rise to the 17 T cell receptor beta chains below, sequenced in a study of T cells expressing NK-cell markers. TCRdb reprocessed the 5' RACE reads and stores each CDR3 protein as one record, lacking DNA. Its clone listing holds about 380,000 distinct CDR3 sequences. The sample comprised blood T cells: a sorted CD56 or NKG2C T cell subset, CD4+ or CD8+ T cells, or bulk PBMC T cells (not recorded which). Receptor source: a man aged 18 to 69 in good health.

V gene TRBV7-9 combines with J gene TRBJ2-1; without DNA, the TCRdb call of TRBD2 cannot be checked. Germline CDR1 SEHNR, CDR2 FQNEAQ (reference sequence). The CDR3 length is 16 residues. CDR3 region: CASSPAGTSGKDEQFF.

V usage is TRBV5-1 and J usage is TRBJ1-1. This CDR3 contains 15 residues. Looked up from germline, CDR1 is SGHRS and CDR2 is YFSETQ. CDR3 amino acids: CASRSEDGVNTEAFF. Full variable domain (remainder filled in from reference TRBV5-1 and TRBJ1-1): KAGVTQTPRYLIKTRGQQVTLSCSPISGHRSVSWYQQTPGQGLQFLFEYFSETQRNKGNFPGRFSGRQFSNSRSEMNVSTLELGDSALYLCASRSEDGVNTEAFFGQGTRLTVV.

The J gene is TRBJ2-7, the V gene TRBV18. Germline CDR1 is KGHSH and CDR2 is LQKENI. The length of the CDR3 is 14 residues. The CDR3 region is CASSTTGTVVEQYF.

V gene TRBV9 combines with J gene TRBJ1-6. The germline CDR1 and CDR2 sequences are SGDLS and YYNGEE. The CDR3 contains 15 residues. The CDR3 here is CASSPPGGPNSPLHF.

This chain connects TRBV6-1 to TRBJ1-6. The CDR3 covers 13 residues. Looked up from germline, CDR1 is MNHNS and CDR2 is SASEGT. Here the CDR3 reads CATSLRLDSPLHF.

This chain connects TRBV6-5 to TRBJ1-2; TCRdb's D call, TRBD1, is unchecked because there is no DNA. Germline V lookup: CDR1 MNHEY, CDR2 SVGAGI. The length of the CDR3 is 15 residues. CDR3 in amino acids: CASSYGYGTNYGYTF.

The V and J genes are TRBV6-6 and TRBJ2-5; checking the TCRdb D call of TRBD2 is not possible without DNA. The CDR3 runs to 13 residues. Per the germline V gene, CDR1 is MNHNY and CDR2 is SVGAGI (reference sequence). The CDR3 sequence is CASSYGSSGTQYF.

The chain joins TRBV28 to TRBJ1-5; TCRdb lists TRBD1, though no DNA is available to test this call. The CDR3 spans 13 residues. Germline-derived CDR1 and CDR2 are MDHEN and SYDVKM. CDR3 region: CASSLPGGGPQHF.

The V call is TRBV27, the J call TRBJ2-4; the D gene TCRdb calls, TRBD1, cannot be checked with no DNA. The CDR3 has 17 amino acids. Germline loops: CDR1 MNHEY, CDR2 SMNVEV (reference sequence). CDR3 protein: CASSLDTGFLAKNIQYF.

V usage is TRBV3-1 and J usage is TRBJ2-1; absent DNA, TCRdb's TRBD2 call cannot be checked. Germline V gives CDR1 LGHDT, CDR2 YNNKEL (reference sequence). The CDR3 length is 16 residues. The CDR3 spells CASSPVAVSSYNEQFF.

The V call is TRBV20-1, the J call TRBJ1-4; TCRdb reports TRBD1, a call that lacks DNA to check it against. Germline V lookup: CDR1 DFQATT, CDR2 SNEGSKA (reference sequence). This CDR3 contains 16 residues. CDR3 amino acids: CSARGRRKGTNEKLFF.

The chain carries TRBV20-1 and TRBJ2-7; as DNA is missing, the TRBD1 call by TCRdb cannot be tested. The V gene's germline CDR1 is DFQATT and CDR2 SNEGSKA (reference sequence). There are 14 residues in the CDR3. CDR3 protein: CSAEQGKGHHEQYF.

This chain joins TRBV20-1 and TRBJ2-5; the TCRdb call, TRBD1, lacks DNA for checking. Germline V gene lookup returns CDR1 DFQATT and CDR2 SNEGSKA (reference sequence). CDR3 length equals 15 residues. The CDR3 is CSARPPVGHKETQYF.

The V gene is TRBV27, the J gene TRBJ2-3; TCRdb returns TRBD2, unconfirmable since there is no DNA. This CDR3 comprises 14 residues. Germline V gene data show CDR1 as MNHEY and CDR2 as SMNVEV (reference sequence). The CDR3 reads CASKSRGETDTQYF.

The genes are TRBV27 and TRBJ2-2. The CDR3 is made up of 14 amino acids. Germline CDR1 MNHEY, CDR2 SMNVEV (reference sequence). This CDR3 reads CASKVVLNTGELFF.

V usage is TRBV6-1 and J usage is TRBJ2-5; TCRdb's D gene call, TRBD2, goes unchecked for lack of DNA. The CDR3 extends over 13 amino acids. The germline gives CDR1 MNHNS, CDR2 SASEGT. The CDR3 reads CASSRRLGETQYF.

This chain joins TRBV5-1 and TRBJ2-4; the D call of TRBD1 rests on TCRdb alone, since no DNA is present to check it. The CDR3 is 14 amino acids. CDR1 is SGHRS, CDR2 YFSETQ, per germline. This CDR3 is CASNGGGGKNIQYF.